A single sample is the source of the 2 T cell receptor beta chains below, sequenced in a study of blood T cell repertoires in COVID-19. Produced via immunoSEQ multiplex PCR; TCRdb's table is partial and in-frame only. The table includes about 82,000 clones, 65% to 85% detected once. Sequenced input: peripheral blood. Receptors were obtained from a woman between 55 and 75 years old with acute or convalescent COVID-19.

CDR3 DNA sequence: TGTGCCAGCAGCTTAACAGGGGCAACTAATGAAAAACTGTTTTTT. Translated, it gives CASSLTGATNEKLFF. The chain has TRBV5-4 and TRBJ1-4, with 7 bases lining up with TRBD1. V shed 2 bases, J shed 0 bases, and the junction held 1 base outside the gene matches. This CDR3 has 15 residues. CDR1 and CDR2 (germline): SGHNT, YYREEE (reference sequence). The variable domain in full, completed from reference TRBV5-4 and TRBJ1-4, reads ETGVTQSPTHLIKTRGQQVTLRCSSQSGHNTVSWYQQALGQGPQFIFQYYREEENGRGNFPPRFSGLQFPNYSSELNVNALELDDSALYLCASSLTGATNEKLFFGSGTQLSVL.

This chain uses TRBV24-1 with TRBJ2-5, with 8 bases lining up with TRBD1. This CDR3 spans 13 amino acids. The V gene end was trimmed by 9 bases and the J gene end by 2 bases; junction bases not matched to a gene: 4. Germline V gene sequence: CDR1 KGHDR, CDR2 SFDVKD. CDR3 in amino acids: CATARGPQETQYF. CDR3 sequence (DNA): TGTGCCACCGCCAGGGGGCCTCAAGAGACCCAGTACTTC.